This T cell receptor beta chain was profiled in a study of T cells in Graves' hyperthyroidism and ophthalmopathy. Germline V CDR1 and CDR2: DFQATT, SNEGSKA (reference sequence). The V and J ends lost 3 bases and 4 bases respectively, with 13 bases between them. The CDR3 spans 14 residues. TCR beta CDR3 regions were amplified from RNA transcripts. Initially, a first-round RT-PCR of the TCR CDR3 employed the HTBI primer set. MiXCR, applied by TCRdb to the multiplex PCR reads, yields one record per CDR3 protein. In the table there are 450,000 to 650,000 distinct CDR3 sequences, about a sixth of which are singletons. This clonotype has a count of ten or more.

The sequencing sample was made of blood. The chain employs TRBV20-1 and TRBJ1-5; no clear D. The TCR sequence derives from a young woman with Graves' ophthalmopathy. The CDR3 DNA reads TGCAGTGCTAGCCCCCTCCTAGGAAATCAGCCCCAGCATTTT. This gives the protein CSASPLLGNQPQHF.